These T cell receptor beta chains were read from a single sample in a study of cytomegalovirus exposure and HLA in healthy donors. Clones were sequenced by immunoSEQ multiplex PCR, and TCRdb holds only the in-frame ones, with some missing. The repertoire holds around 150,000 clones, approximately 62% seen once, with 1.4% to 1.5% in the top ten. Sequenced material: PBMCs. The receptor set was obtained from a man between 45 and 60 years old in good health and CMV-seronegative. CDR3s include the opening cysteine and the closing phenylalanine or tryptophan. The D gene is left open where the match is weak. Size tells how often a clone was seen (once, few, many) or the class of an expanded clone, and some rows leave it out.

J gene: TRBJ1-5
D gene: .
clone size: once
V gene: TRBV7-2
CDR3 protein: CASSLAGGTGNQPQHF
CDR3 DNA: TGTGCCAGCAGCTTAGCTGGAGGCACGGGGAATCAGCCCCAGCATTTT

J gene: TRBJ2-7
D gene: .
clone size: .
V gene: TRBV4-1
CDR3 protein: CASSQGPSGEEQYF
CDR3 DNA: TGCGCCAGCAGCCAAGGGCCTTCGGGGGAGGAGCAGTACTTC

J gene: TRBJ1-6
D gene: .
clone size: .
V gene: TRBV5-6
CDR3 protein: CASSLGPAGSLSPLHF
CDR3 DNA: TGTGCCAGCAGCTTAGGGCCCGCGGGGTCCTTATCACCCCTCCACTTT

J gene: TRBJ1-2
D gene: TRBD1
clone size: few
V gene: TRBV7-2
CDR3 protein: CASSPRTGLDGYTF
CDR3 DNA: TGTGCCAGCAGCCCCCGGACAGGGCTCGATGGCTACACCTTC

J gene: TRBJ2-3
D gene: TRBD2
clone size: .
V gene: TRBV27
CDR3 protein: CASLAGGRDTQYF
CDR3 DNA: TGTGCCAGCTTAGCGGGGGGCCGAGATACGCAGTATTTT

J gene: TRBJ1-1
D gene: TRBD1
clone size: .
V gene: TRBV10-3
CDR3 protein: CAIGQGMNTEAFF
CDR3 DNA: TGTGCCATTGGACAGGGAATGAACACTGAAGCTTTCTTT

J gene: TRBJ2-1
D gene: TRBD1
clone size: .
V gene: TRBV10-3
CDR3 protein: CAISQSGTGDHYNEQFF
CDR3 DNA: TGTGCCATCAGCCAATCCGGGACAGGAGATCACTACAATGAGCAGTTCTTC

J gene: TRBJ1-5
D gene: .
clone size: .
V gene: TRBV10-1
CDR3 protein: CASSESGNQPQHF
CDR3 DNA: TGCGCCAGCAGTGAGTCCGGGAATCAGCCCCAGCATTTT

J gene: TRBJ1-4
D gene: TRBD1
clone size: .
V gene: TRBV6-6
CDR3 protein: CATLPGQGSLNEKLFF
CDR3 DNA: TGTGCCACCCTTCCGGGACAGGGGTCTCTTAATGAAAAACTGTTTTTT

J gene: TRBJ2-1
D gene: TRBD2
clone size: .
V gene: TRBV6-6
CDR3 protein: CASSLRYSGGLDEQFF
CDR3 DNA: TGTGCCAGCAGCCTGCGATATAGCGGGGGGTTAGATGAGCAGTTCTTC

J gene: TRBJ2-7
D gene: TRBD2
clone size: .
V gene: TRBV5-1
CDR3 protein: CASSLGLAVHYEQYF
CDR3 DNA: TGCGCCAGCAGCTTGGGACTAGCGGTCCACTACGAGCAGTACTTC

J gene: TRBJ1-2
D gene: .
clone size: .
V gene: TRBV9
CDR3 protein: CASSLDRKNYGYTF
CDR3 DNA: TGTGCCAGCAGCCTCGACAGGAAAAACTATGGCTACACCTTC

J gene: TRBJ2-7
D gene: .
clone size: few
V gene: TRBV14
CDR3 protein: CASSRFSGRGFSYEQYF
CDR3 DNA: TGTGCCAGCAGCCGATTTTCAGGTCGGGGGTTTTCCTACGAGCAGTACTTC

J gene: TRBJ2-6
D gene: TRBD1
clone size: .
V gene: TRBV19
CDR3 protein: CASIDRGDFSGANVLTF
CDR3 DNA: TGTGCCAGTATAGACAGGGGCGATTTCTCTGGGGCCAACGTCCTGACTTTC

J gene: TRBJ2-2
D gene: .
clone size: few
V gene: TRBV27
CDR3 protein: CASSLHRTGTGELFF
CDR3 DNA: TGTGCCAGCAGTTTGCATCGGACTGGCACCGGGGAGCTGTTTTTT

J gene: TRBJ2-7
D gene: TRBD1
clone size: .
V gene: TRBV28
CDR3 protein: CASSPGQGAGEQYF
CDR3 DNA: TGTGCCAGCAGTCCTGGACAGGGGGCAGGCGAGCAGTACTTC

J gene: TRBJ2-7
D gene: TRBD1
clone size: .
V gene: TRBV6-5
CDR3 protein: CASSRGQYYYEQYF
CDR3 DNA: TGTGCCAGCAGCCGGGGACAGTACTACTACGAGCAGTACTTC

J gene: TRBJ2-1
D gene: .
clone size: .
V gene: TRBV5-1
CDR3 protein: CASSLVASGAPAEFF
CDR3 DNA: .

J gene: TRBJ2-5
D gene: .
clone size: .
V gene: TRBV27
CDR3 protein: CASSSHRVAETQYF
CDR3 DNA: TGTGCCAGCAGTTCCCACAGGGTCGCAGAGACCCAGTACTTC

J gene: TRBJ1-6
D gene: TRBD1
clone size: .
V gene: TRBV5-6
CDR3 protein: CASSFDRERPPLHF
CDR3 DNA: TGTGCCAGCAGCTTCGACAGGGAAAGACCACCCCTCCACTTT

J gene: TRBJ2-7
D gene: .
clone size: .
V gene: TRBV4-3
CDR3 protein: CASSQSSSYEQYF
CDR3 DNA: TGCGCCAGCAGCCAATCTAGCTCCTACGAGCAGTACTTC

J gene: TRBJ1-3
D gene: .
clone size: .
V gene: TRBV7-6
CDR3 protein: CASSVQTGASGNTIYF
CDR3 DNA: TGTGCCAGCAGCGTCCAAACAGGCGCCTCAGGAAACACCATATATTTT

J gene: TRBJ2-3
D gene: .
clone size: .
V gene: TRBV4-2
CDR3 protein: CASRGRRGLTDTQYF
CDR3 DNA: TGTGCCAGCAGGGGGAGGAGGGGGCTCACAGATACGCAGTATTTT

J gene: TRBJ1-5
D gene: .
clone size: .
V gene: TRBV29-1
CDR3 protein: CSVVRGLGFEPQHF
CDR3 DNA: TGCAGCGTTGTTAGAGGACTGGGGTTTGAGCCCCAGCATTTT

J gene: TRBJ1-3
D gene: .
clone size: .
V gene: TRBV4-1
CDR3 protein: CASSLLSGTLNNFGNTIYF
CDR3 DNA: TGCGCCAGCAGCCTCCTAAGCGGTACCCTCAACAATTTTGGAAACACCATATATTTT

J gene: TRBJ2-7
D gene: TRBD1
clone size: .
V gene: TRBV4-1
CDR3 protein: CASSQVQGEYEQYF
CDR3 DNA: TGCGCCAGCAGCCAAGTACAGGGGGAATACGAGCAGTACTTC

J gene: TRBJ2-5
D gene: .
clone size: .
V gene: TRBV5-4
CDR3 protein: CASSLAGRGQETQYF
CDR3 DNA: TGTGCCAGCAGCCTAGCAGGGAGGGGGCAAGAGACCCAGTACTTC

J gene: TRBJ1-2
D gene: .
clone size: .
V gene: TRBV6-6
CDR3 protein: CASRTPGGTKSDGYTF
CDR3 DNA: TGTGCCAGCAGAACCCCGGGGGGGACCAAGTCGGATGGCTACACCTTC

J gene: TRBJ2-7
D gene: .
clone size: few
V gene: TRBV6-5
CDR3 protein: CASSYSQGSYEQYF
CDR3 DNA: TGTGCCAGCAGTTACTCCCAGGGGTCCTACGAGCAGTACTTC

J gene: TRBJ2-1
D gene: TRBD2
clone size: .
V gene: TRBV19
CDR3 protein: CASSIVGGGAFSYEQFF
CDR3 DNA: TGTGCCAGTAGTATAGTAGGCGGGGGGGCCTTCAGCTATGAGCAGTTCTTC

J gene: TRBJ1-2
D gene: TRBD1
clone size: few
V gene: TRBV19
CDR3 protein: CASNWGQSYNGYTF
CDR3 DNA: TGTGCCAGTAACTGGGGACAGTCCTATAATGGCTACACCTTC

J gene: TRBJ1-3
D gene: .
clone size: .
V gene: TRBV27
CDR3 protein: CASSLSGGAGNTIYF
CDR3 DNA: TGTGCCAGCAGCCTGAGTGGAGGGGCCGGAAACACCATATATTTT

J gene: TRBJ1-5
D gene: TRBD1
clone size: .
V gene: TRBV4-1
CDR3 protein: CASSQDLGQGSNQPQHF
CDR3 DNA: TGCGCCAGCAGCCAAGACTTGGGACAGGGAAGCAATCAGCCCCAGCATTTT

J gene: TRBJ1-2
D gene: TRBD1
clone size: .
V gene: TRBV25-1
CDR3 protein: CASSESGGPLMDYGYTF
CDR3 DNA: TGTGCCAGCAGTGAATCAGGGGGCCCTTTAATGGACTATGGCTACACCTTC

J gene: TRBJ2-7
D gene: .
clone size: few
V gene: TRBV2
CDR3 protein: CASSVDLTRAYEQYF
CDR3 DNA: TGTGCCAGCAGTGTGGACTTAACTAGGGCGTACGAGCAGTACTTC

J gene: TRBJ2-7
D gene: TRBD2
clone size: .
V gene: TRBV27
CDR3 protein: CASSPIGTSGAVEQYF
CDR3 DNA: TGTGCCAGCAGTCCGATCGGGACTAGCGGGGCAGTCGAGCAGTACTTC

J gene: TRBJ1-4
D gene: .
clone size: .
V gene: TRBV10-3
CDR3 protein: CAISESSEKLFF
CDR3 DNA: TGTGCCATCAGTGAGTCTAGTGAAAAACTGTTTTTT

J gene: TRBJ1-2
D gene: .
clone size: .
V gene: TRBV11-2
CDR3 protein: CASSLVGRSF
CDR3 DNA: TGTGCCAGCAGCTTAGTTGGCAGGTCATTC

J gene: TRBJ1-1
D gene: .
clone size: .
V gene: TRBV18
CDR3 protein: CASSPLLTGDTEAFF
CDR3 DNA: TGTGCCAGCTCACCCCTCCTGACGGGTGACACTGAAGCTTTCTTT

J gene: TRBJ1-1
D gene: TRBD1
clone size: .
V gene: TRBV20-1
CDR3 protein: CSASHRGAFF
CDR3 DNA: TGCAGTGCTAGTCACAGGGGGGCTTTCTTT

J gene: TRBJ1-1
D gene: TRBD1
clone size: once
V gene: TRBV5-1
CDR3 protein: CASVLATGGNTEAFF
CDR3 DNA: TGCGCCAGCGTCCTTGCCACAGGGGGGAACACTGAAGCTTTCTTT

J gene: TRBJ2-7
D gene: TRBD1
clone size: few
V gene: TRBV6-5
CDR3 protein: CASKAGTGLEQYF
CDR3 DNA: TGTGCCAGCAAGGCTGGGACAGGACTCGAGCAGTACTTC

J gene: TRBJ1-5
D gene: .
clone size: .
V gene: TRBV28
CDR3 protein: CASRFRAIGDLGGFGNQPQHF
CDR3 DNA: TGTGCCAGCAGGTTCCGCGCGATCGGGGACTTAGGTGGGTTCGGCAATCAGCCCCAGCATTTT

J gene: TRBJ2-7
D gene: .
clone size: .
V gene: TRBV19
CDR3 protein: CASTTRGGYEQYF
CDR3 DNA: TGTGCCAGTACCACAAGGGGCGGCTACGAGCAGTACTTC

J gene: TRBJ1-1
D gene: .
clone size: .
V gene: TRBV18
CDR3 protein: CASSPNSGGIGTEAFF
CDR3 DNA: TGTGCCAGCTCACCTAATAGCGGGGGAATTGGCACTGAAGCTTTCTTT

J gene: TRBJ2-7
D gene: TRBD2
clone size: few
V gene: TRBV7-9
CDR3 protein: CASSYLAGFSYEQYF
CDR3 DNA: TGTGCCAGCAGCTACCTAGCGGGGTTCTCCTACGAGCAGTACTTC

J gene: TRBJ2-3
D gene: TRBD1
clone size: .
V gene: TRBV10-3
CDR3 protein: CAISESGTGGSRDTQYF
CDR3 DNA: TGTGCCATCAGTGAGTCGGGGACAGGGGGATCGAGAGATACGCAGTATTTT

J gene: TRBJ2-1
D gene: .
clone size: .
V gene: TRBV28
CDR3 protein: CASSSSDGDNEQFF
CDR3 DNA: TGTGCCAGCAGTTCCTCGGACGGGGACAATGAGCAGTTCTTC

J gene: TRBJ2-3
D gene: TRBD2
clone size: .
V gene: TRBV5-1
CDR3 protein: CASSFGVLAGGSTDTQYF
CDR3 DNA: TGCGCCAGCAGCTTCGGGGTCCTTGCGGGGGGAAGCACAGATACGCAGTATTTT